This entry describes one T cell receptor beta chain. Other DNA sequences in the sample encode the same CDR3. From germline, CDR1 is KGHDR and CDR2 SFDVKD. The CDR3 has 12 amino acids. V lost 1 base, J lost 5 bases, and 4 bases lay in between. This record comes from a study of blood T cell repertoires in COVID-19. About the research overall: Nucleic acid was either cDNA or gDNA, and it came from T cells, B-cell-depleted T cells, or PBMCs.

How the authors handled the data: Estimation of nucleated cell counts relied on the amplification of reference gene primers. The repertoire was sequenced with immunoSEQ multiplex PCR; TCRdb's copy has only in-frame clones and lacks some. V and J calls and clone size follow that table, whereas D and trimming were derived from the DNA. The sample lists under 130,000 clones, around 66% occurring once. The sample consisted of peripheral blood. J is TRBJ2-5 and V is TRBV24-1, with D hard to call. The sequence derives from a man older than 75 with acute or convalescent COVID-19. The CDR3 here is CATSDFGETQYF. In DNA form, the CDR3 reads TGTGCCACCAGTGATTTTGGCGAGACCCAGTACTTC.